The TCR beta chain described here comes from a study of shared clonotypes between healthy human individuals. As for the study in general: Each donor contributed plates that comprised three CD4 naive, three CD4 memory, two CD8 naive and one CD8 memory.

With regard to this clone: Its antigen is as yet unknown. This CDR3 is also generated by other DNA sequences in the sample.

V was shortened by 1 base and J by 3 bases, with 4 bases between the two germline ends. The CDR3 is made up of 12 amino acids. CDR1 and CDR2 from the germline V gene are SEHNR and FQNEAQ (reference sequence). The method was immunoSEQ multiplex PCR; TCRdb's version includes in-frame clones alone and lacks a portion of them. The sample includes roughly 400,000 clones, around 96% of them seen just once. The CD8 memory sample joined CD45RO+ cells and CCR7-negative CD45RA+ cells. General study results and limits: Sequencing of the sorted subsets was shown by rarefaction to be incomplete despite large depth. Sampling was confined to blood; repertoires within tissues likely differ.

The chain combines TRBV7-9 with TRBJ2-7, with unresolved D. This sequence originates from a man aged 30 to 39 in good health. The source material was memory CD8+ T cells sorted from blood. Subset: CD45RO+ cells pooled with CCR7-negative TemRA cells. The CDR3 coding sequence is TGTGCCAGCAGCTTAGGCGACTACGAGCAGTACTTC. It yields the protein CASSLGDYEQYF.